Sequencing of this T cell receptor beta chain was carried out in a study of patients and donors after allogeneic stem cell transplantation. Via MiXCR, TCRdb re-called the RT-PCR reads, giving one row per CDR3 protein. The repertoire has roughly 960,000 distinct CDR3 sequences, over 15% of them found once; the top ten carry 5% to 6.5%. The V gene end was trimmed by 4 bases and the J gene end by 7 bases; junction bases not matched to a gene: 5. The CDR3 has 13 residues. Germline V gives CDR1 SGHRS, CDR2 YFSETQ. This clonotype was detected only a few times. The rearrangement joins TRBV5-1 to TRBJ2-7, with 10 bases lining up with TRBD1. The sequence was obtained from a human donor who was either an allogeneic HSCT recipient or a stem cell or donor lymphocyte infusion donor (not recorded which). It is not recorded whose cells these are; they may come from a transplant donor. Material for sequencing was blood, either unsorted or a sorted T cell fraction (not recorded which). Written as DNA, the CDR3 is TGCGCCAGCAGCACTGGGACAGGGGAAGAGCAGTACTTC. Residues: CASSTGTGEEQYF.